This T cell receptor (beta chain) appears in the sequencing data of a study of human T cells and chemical hapten exposure. TCRdb reprocessed the RACE reads via MiXCR and lists one record per CDR3 protein. The sample lists about 260,000 distinct CDR3 sequences; roughly 8.9% were seen once. This CDR3 comprises 13 residues. V lost 10 bases, J lost 9 bases, and 22 bases lay in between. The germline V gene has CDR1 ENHRY and CDR2 SYGVKD. Time point noted: pre-sensitization, week 0. Treatment meaning: therapeutic diphenylcyclopropenone sensitization with weekly scalp DPC. This material consisted of whole blood, taken in connection with sensitization to the hapten diphenylcyclopropenone (DPC). The TCR was taken from a middle-aged woman with alopecia areata. Some clones in this sample may be carry-over from other donors' samples. This chain connects TRBV10-3 to TRBJ2-7; tentatively, D is TRBD1 or TRBD2 (7 bases each). The CDR3 reads CASKGAGAQGQYF. The CDR3 nucleotides read TGTGCCAGCAAGGGGGCGGGAGCTCAGGGGCAGTACTTC.